This T cell receptor (beta chain) came from a study of T cell responses to AZD1222 COVID-19 vaccine. For this clone: Its antigen remains unidentified.

Study-wide findings and caveats: Researchers report vaccine-associated CD4 TCRs spanning spike, with dominance at 160-218 and 743-854. Possibly, clonal diversity was underestimated; donors were largely white British and included more females.

The assay was immunoSEQ multiplex PCR, and TCRdb's table has in-frame clones only and misses some. The sample yields approximately 100,000 clones, 70% to 90% seen once. The CDR3 contains 18 residues. The germline CDR1 and CDR2 sequences are SQVTM and ANQGSEA. Trimming at V came to 4 bases and at J to 2 bases, leaving 17 bases not matched to a gene. Second-dose groups at about 4 or about 12 weeks were pooled. The receptor was derived from an adult who received the AZD1222 COVID-19 vaccine. Sequencing used peripheral blood, obtained 28 days after the second AZD1222 dose. The J gene is TRBJ2-5, the V gene TRBV29-1; 9 nucleotides match TRBD2. CDR3 nucleotides: TGCAGCGTTGGTCGTGAGAGACAGGGACTAGCCTTACAAGAGACCCAGTACTTC. Residues: CSVGRERQGLALQETQYF.